This entry describes one T cell receptor beta chain. What it binds is unknown. The sample comes from a study of blood T cells in healthy people across ages. Study-wide findings and caveats: The fall in TCR beta diversity per million T cells was roughly linear with age. Total diversity from one million sequenced T cells was likely underestimated.

Primers used in a second PCR of roughly 7 to 12 cycles were a sample-barcoded 5' primer and a J-beta primer mix. TCRdb passed the 5' RACE reads through MiXCR, listing each CDR3 protein once. Found here are some 1.4 million distinct CDR3 sequences, 42% of them singletons; the top ten hold approximately 7.9%. V was clipped by 8 bases and J by 10 bases, with 23 bases between them. Germline assignment: CDR1 SNHLY and CDR2 FYNNEI. CDR3 length equals 14 residues. The authors extracted at least 5 micrograms of total RNA per sample. The specimen was blood. This chain links TRBV2 with TRBJ1-2; maybe TRBD1 (5 bases). The clonotype comes from a woman under 30 in good health. Here the CDR3 reads CASHKDNPPPTYTF. CDR3 sequence (DNA): TGTGCCAGCCACAAGGACAACCCTCCCCCGACCTACACCTTC.